Detailed here is one T cell receptor beta chain. There are 13 residues in the CDR3. Trimming removed 0 bases at V and 4 bases at J, with 10 bases between. CDR1 and CDR2 from the germline V gene are DFQATT and SNEGSKA (reference sequence). The data belong to a study of CD8 T cells in Susac syndrome. Random hexamers served to reverse transcribe about 0.45 to 1 ug RNA. Amplification of TCR beta CDR3 used immunoSEQ multiplex PCR across 54 Vbeta and 13 Jbeta. TCRdb re-called the immunoSEQ multiplex PCR reads through MiXCR, storing one row per CDR3 protein. The sample lists hundreds of thousands of distinct CDR3 sequences, 95% seen once, with 0.07% to 0.095% in the top ten.

The gene calls are TRBV20-1 and TRBJ2-7; D gene ambiguous. This clonotype was obtained from a human donor with multiple sclerosis. Sequencing used CD4+ T cells from PBMCs. The CDR3 reads CSARDGMPYEQYF. For the CDR3, the DNA is TGCAGTGCTAGAGATGGTATGCCTTACGAGCAGTACTTC.